This is a list of T cell receptor beta chains from one sample in a study of cytomegalovirus exposure and HLA in healthy donors. TCRdb's table, derived via immunoSEQ multiplex PCR, lists solely in-frame clones and lacks some. The profile shows roughly 200,000 clones, roughly 82% of them singletons. Sequenced sample: PBMCs. Source of these receptors: a woman between 45 and 65 years old in good health and CMV-seronegative. Both conserved end residues are part of each CDR3. Fields, in order: J gene, clone size, V gene, D gene, CDR3 protein, CDR3 DNA. D genes are given only for firm matches. Rows give clone size only sometimes, using once, few, many, or a class for an expanded clone.

J: TRBJ1-1
size: few
V: TRBV7-9
D: .
CDR3: CASSFGRTEAFF
DNA: TGTGCCAGCAGCTTTGGGAGGACTGAAGCTTTCTTT

J: TRBJ2-1
size: few
V: TRBV2
D: TRBD2
CDR3: CASSVAGGGALNEQFF
DNA: TGTGCCAGCAGTGTGGCGGGCGGGGGGGCCTTAAATGAGCAGTTCTTC

J: TRBJ2-2
size: once
V: TRBV28
D: TRBD2
CDR3: CASIGGGGSNTGELFF
DNA: TGTGCCAGCATTGGGGGGGGAGGTAGCAACACCGGGGAGCTGTTTTTT

J: TRBJ2-7
size: .
V: TRBV2
D: TRBD2
CDR3: CASSASGTSGRYEQYF
DNA: TGTGCCAGCAGTGCTTCCGGGACTAGCGGGAGATACGAGCAGTACTTC

J: TRBJ2-7
size: .
V: TRBV28
D: .
CDR3: CASSLPSKGSPLYEQYF
DNA: TGTGCCAGCAGCCTACCTTCTAAAGGGAGCCCCCTTTACGAGCAGTACTTC

J: TRBJ1-2
size: .
V: TRBV10-3
D: .
CDR3: CAISESQAYGYTF
DNA: TGTGCCATCAGTGAGTCGCAGGCCTATGGCTACACCTTC

J: TRBJ2-5
size: once
V: TRBV11-3
D: TRBD2
CDR3: CASSRTSGTETQYF
DNA: TGTGCCAGCAGCAGGACTAGCGGGACAGAGACCCAGTACTTC

J: TRBJ1-5
size: .
V: TRBV6-5
D: .
CDR3: CASSEPGANQPQHF
DNA: TGTGCCAGCAGTGAACCAGGGGCAAATCAGCCCCAGCATTTT

J: TRBJ2-3
size: few
V: TRBV18
D: .
CDR3: CASSEDRRVPDTQYF
DNA: TGTGCCAGCTCGGAGGACCGACGGGTCCCAGATACGCAGTATTTT

J: TRBJ2-1
size: .
V: TRBV10-3
D: TRBD1
CDR3: CATATGGPNNEQFF
DNA: TGTGCCACCGCGACAGGGGGCCCGAACAATGAGCAGTTCTTC

J: TRBJ2-1
size: once
V: TRBV11-2
D: TRBD2
CDR3: CASSLLSGRHTSYNEQFF
DNA: TGTGCCAGCAGCTTACTGAGCGGGAGGCACACCTCCTACAATGAGCAGTTCTTC

J: TRBJ2-2
size: .
V: TRBV4-1
D: TRBD2
CDR3: CASSQFGGGAKELFF
DNA: TGCGCCAGCAGCCAATTTGGCGGGGGGGCCAAGGAGCTGTTTTTT

J: TRBJ2-1
size: .
V: TRBV18
D: .
CDR3: CASSPRIAPYNEQFF
DNA: TGTGCCAGCTCACCGAGAATAGCACCTTACAATGAGCAGTTCTTC

J: TRBJ1-1
size: .
V: TRBV6-1
D: .
CDR3: CASSLNRRPNTEAFF
DNA: TGTGCCAGCAGTTTGAACAGGCGACCGAACACTGAAGCTTTCTTT

J: TRBJ2-3
size: .
V: TRBV4-2
D: TRBD1
CDR3: CASSRDRKPTDTQYF
DNA: TGTGCCAGCAGCCGGGACAGAAAACCCACAGATACGCAGTATTTT

J: TRBJ2-7
size: .
V: TRBV23-1
D: TRBD1
CDR3: CASSQSLQGAADYRYEQYF
DNA: TGCGCCAGCAGTCAATCCCTACAGGGGGCGGCGGACTACCGTTACGAGCAGTACTTC

J: TRBJ2-7
size: .
V: TRBV5-6
D: .
CDR3: CASSLGQEQYF
DNA: TGTGCCAGCAGCTTGGGACAAGAGCAGTACTTC

J: TRBJ2-1
size: .
V: TRBV7-9
D: TRBD2
CDR3: CASSLELGLGYNEQFF
DNA: TGTGCCAGCAGCTTAGAATTGGGACTAGGCTACAATGAGCAGTTCTTC

J: TRBJ1-1
size: .
V: TRBV5-4
D: .
CDR3: CASRKGFNGGTEAFF
DNA: TGTGCCAGCAGAAAGGGGTTCAATGGCGGCACTGAAGCTTTCTTT